The subject of this entry is one T cell receptor (beta chain). This specimen comes from a study of blood T cell repertoires in COVID-19. Across the whole study: Material from acute and convalescent COVID-19 was sourced from the United States, Italy and Spain.

The protocol was immunoSEQ multiplex PCR, while the TCRdb copy is restricted to in-frame clones and leaves out a portion. The repertoire consists of some 200,000 clones, with about 88% occurring once and the leading ten covering more than 6.5%. The receptor comes from a woman older than 75 in a cohort sampled during active or convalescent COVID-19. Input material: peripheral blood.

This chain's CDR3 is CASSSGLAEETQYF. DNA of the CDR3: TGTGCCAGCAGCTCGGGACTAGCGGAAGAGACCCAGTACTTC. The chain combines TRBV7-9 with TRBJ2-5; TRBD2 matches 11 bases. Germline V gene sequence: CDR1 SEHNR, CDR2 FQNEAQ (reference sequence). The CDR3 spans 14 residues. V lost 4 bases to trimming and J lost 3 bases; unmatched junction nucleotides: 1.